The sequence of this TCR beta chain was determined in a study of a mutant IDH1 vaccine in newly diagnosed glioma. Study details: Patients were started on vaccination 4-6 weeks after radiotherapy alone, or with temozolomide cycles. There were approximately 60% males and roughly 38% females among treated patients, whose mean age was 40.4 years.

Described time point: week 35, safety follow-up. Vaccination used 300 ug of mutant IDH1 20-mer peptide per dose, with topical imiquimod. Profiled with immunoSEQ multiplex PCR; TCRdb holds only in-frame clones, not every one. The sample holds tens of thousands of clones, more than 80% seen once. On this clone itself: Its antigen is unknown.

Trimming pared 9 bases from V and 5 bases from J, leaving 10 bases between. This CDR3 spans 11 amino acids. CDR1 and CDR2 (germline): MDHEN, SYDVKM. The chain joins TRBV28 to TRBJ1-2; TRBD1 is a possible D gene (5 bases). This receptor was identified in a man aged 35 to 55 with glioma. Sample: PBMCs, taken from a glioma patient whose treatment included an IDH1 peptide vaccine. The CDR3 DNA reads TGTGCCAGTCTGGGACTGTATGGCTACACCTTC. Its protein product is CASLGLYGYTF.